This is a list of T cell receptor beta chains from one sample in a study of tumor-infiltrating lymphocytes in primary liver carcinoma. TCRdb re-derived calls from the multiplex PCR reads in MiXCR, one entry per CDR3 protein. The sample lists around 100,000 distinct CDR3 sequences, 55% to 70% occurring once. What was sequenced was liver tumor tissue from sampling region 5. These receptors were collected from a woman aged 55-75 years with primary liver carcinoma and hepatitis B virus infection. Both conserved end residues are part of each CDR3. The order of the fields is clone size, D gene, V gene, CDR3 length, J gene, CDR3 DNA, CDR3 protein. The D gene is left open where the match is weak. Size tells how often a clone was seen (once, few, many) or the class of an expanded clone, and some rows leave it out.

abundance: few
d_gene: -
v_gene: TRBV7-9
len: 12
j_gene: TRBJ1-3
CDR3nt: TGTGCCAGCAGCAGGACAGGAAACACCATATATTTT
CDR3aa: CASSRTGNTIYF

abundance: -
d_gene: -
v_gene: TRBV11-2
len: 16
j_gene: TRBJ2-1
CDR3nt: TGTGACAACAGTCGACTAAACCCCGAGGTTGCCAATGAGCAGTTCTTC
CDR3aa: CDNSRLNPEVANEQFF

abundance: -
d_gene: -
v_gene: TRBV14
len: 11
j_gene: TRBJ1-6
CDR3nt: TGTATCAGCAGCCGGCCTTCACCCCTCCACTTT
CDR3aa: CISSRPSPLHF

abundance: -
d_gene: -
v_gene: TRBV6-5
len: 14
j_gene: TRBJ2-5
CDR3nt: TGTGCCAACCGGAGGGCGCAGGTGGCGGAGACCCAGTACTTC
CDR3aa: CANRRAQVAETQYF

abundance: -
d_gene: TRBD1
v_gene: TRBV6-1
len: 14
j_gene: TRBJ1-1
CDR3nt: TGTGTCAGCAGCATACAGGGGGCAAACACTGAAGCTTTCTTT
CDR3aa: CVSSIQGANTEAFF

abundance: -
d_gene: TRBD2
v_gene: TRBV5-6
len: 16
j_gene: TRBJ2-3
CDR3nt: TGTGCCAGCAGCTTGGACAGCGGGAGGGCGACAGGTACGCAGTATTTT
CDR3aa: CASSLDSGRATGTQYF

abundance: -
d_gene: -
v_gene: TRBV28
len: 13
j_gene: TRBJ2-2
CDR3nt: TGTGCCAGCACGCGGGCCAACACCGGGGACCTGTTTTTT
CDR3aa: CASTRANTGDLFF

abundance: -
d_gene: TRBD2
v_gene: TRBV11-1
len: 14
j_gene: TRBJ2-1
CDR3nt: TGTGCCAGCAGCTTAGACTGGGGGGGGGAAAACCAGTTCTTC
CDR3aa: CASSLDWGGENQFF

abundance: -
d_gene: TRBD2
v_gene: TRBV7-9
len: 19
j_gene: TRBJ2-6
CDR3nt: TGTGCCAGCAGTTCCTGGACTAGCGGTACCTTACCTGGGGCCAACGTCCTGACTTTC
CDR3aa: CASSSWTSGTLPGANVLTF

abundance: -
d_gene: -
v_gene: TRBV6-5
len: 16
j_gene: TRBJ2-2
CDR3nt: TGTGCCAGCAGTTACTCCTGGGCAGGGGGGAGAGGGGAGCTGTTTTTT
CDR3aa: CASSYSWAGGRGELFF

abundance: few
d_gene: -
v_gene: TRBV5-1
len: 13
j_gene: TRBJ1-1
CDR3nt: TGCGCCAGCAGCTTGGGGGGGTATGGTGAAGCTTTCTTT
CDR3aa: CASSLGGYGEAFF

abundance: many
d_gene: -
v_gene: TRBV6-5
len: 14
j_gene: TRBJ2-1
CDR3nt: TGTGCCAGCAGCGCGTCGAGCTCCTACAATGAGCAGTTCTTC
CDR3aa: CASSASSSYNEQFF

abundance: -
d_gene: TRBD2
v_gene: TRBV11-3
len: 17
j_gene: TRBJ2-1
CDR3nt: TGTGCCAGCAGCTTATGTCGGGGGGAGTTTGGTGTCGATGAGCAGTTCTTC
CDR3aa: CASSLCRGEFGVDEQFF

abundance: -
d_gene: -
v_gene: TRBV20-1
len: 16
j_gene: TRBJ2-7
CDR3nt: TGCAGTGCTAGAGGAATTGGAGCAGGAGTCTCCTACGAGCAGTACTTC
CDR3aa: CSARGIGAGVSYEQYF

abundance: -
d_gene: -
v_gene: TRBV19
len: 16
j_gene: TRBJ2-1
CDR3nt: TGTGCCAGTAGTATCCTCACGGGAAGTAGGAGAAATGAGCAGTTCTTC
CDR3aa: CASSILTGSRRNEQFF

abundance: few
d_gene: TRBD1
v_gene: TRBV28
len: 16
j_gene: TRBJ2-3
CDR3nt: TGTGCCAGCAGTACTCGACAGGGTCGAAGCACAGATACGCAGTATTTT
CDR3aa: CASSTRQGRSTDTQYF

abundance: -
d_gene: TRBD2
v_gene: TRBV12-3/TRBV12-4
len: 20
j_gene: TRBJ2-1
CDR3nt: TGTGCCTGCAGCCCTCCCCCGGGGCAGGGAGGGCGAAGCTCCTACAATGAGCAGTTCTTC
CDR3aa: CACSPPPGQGGRSSYNEQFF

abundance: -
d_gene: TRBD2
v_gene: TRBV7-9
len: 15
j_gene: TRBJ2-2
CDR3nt: TGTGCCAGCACCTCAACTAGCGGGAGGGCCGGGGAGCTGTTTTTT
CDR3aa: CASTSTSGRAGELFF

abundance: -
d_gene: TRBD2
v_gene: TRBV11-1
len: 18
j_gene: TRBJ2-1
CDR3nt: TGTGCCAGCAGCTTCTGTACCTTAGCGGGAAGCGGGTACGATGAGCGGTTCTTC
CDR3aa: CASSFCTLAGSGYDERFF

abundance: medium-sized
d_gene: -
v_gene: TRBV11-2
len: 14
j_gene: TRBJ2-1
CDR3nt: TGTGCCAGCAGCTTTGGGCGTAGCTCCAATGAGCAGTTCTTC
CDR3aa: CASSFGRSSNEQFF

abundance: -
d_gene: -
v_gene: TRBV12-3/TRBV12-4
len: 15
j_gene: TRBJ2-3
CDR3nt: TGTGCCATCAGCCGCGGACAGACCAGCACAGATACGCAGTATTTT
CDR3aa: CAISRGQTSTDTQYF

abundance: -
d_gene: -
v_gene: TRBV7-8
len: 16
j_gene: TRBJ1-2
CDR3nt: TGTGCCAGCAGCCCTCACGGTGGGGCAGTATGCTATGGCTACACCTTC
CDR3aa: CASSPHGGAVCYGYTF

abundance: -
d_gene: -
v_gene: TRBV5-1
len: 15
j_gene: TRBJ2-1
CDR3nt: TGCACCAGCACCCCTCGGGACCCGCGCCACAATGAACAGTTCTTC
CDR3aa: CTSTPRDPRHNEQFF

abundance: -
d_gene: -
v_gene: TRBV12-3/TRBV12-4
len: 14
j_gene: TRBJ1-5
CDR3nt: TGTGCCAGCAGTACCTCAGCGGGCATCCGGCCCCAGCGTTTT
CDR3aa: CASSTSAGIRPQRF

abundance: -
d_gene: TRBD1
v_gene: TRBV29-1
len: 13
j_gene: TRBJ2-5
CDR3nt: TGCAGCGTTGCCGGGACAGGCCAAGAGACCCAGTACTTC
CDR3aa: CSVAGTGQETQYF

abundance: once
d_gene: TRBD2
v_gene: TRBV11-2
len: 16
j_gene: TRBJ2-7
CDR3nt: TGTGCCAGCAGGACTCCTGGGCGGGAGGCAAGGTGGGAGCAGTACTTC
CDR3aa: CASRTPGREARWEQYF

abundance: few
d_gene: -
v_gene: TRBV11-2
len: 15
j_gene: TRBJ2-1
CDR3nt: TGTGCCAGTAGCCTTCTAGCGTATAGGATAGGGGAGCAGTTCTTC
CDR3aa: CASSLLAYRIGEQFF

abundance: -
d_gene: TRBD1
v_gene: TRBV7-8
len: 16
j_gene: TRBJ1-1
CDR3nt: TGTGCCAGCATCTTAGGGACAGGGGGGCTGGACACTGAAGCTGTCTTT
CDR3aa: CASILGTGGLDTEAVF

abundance: -
d_gene: -
v_gene: TRBV11-2
len: 14
j_gene: TRBJ2-5
CDR3nt: TGTGTCCGCAGCTTATCGTTAGTGAGCGAGACCCAGTACTTC
CDR3aa: CVRSLSLVSETQYF

abundance: -
d_gene: TRBD2
v_gene: TRBV11-3
len: 20
j_gene: TRBJ2-5
CDR3nt: TGTGTCAGCAGCTTAGAGGGACTAGCGGTACCCCTCACCTTCCAAGAGACCCAGTACTTC
CDR3aa: CVSSLEGLAVPLTFQETQYF

abundance: -
d_gene: -
v_gene: TRBV11-2
len: 12
j_gene: TRBJ2-7
CDR3nt: TGTGCCAGCAGCGACTTCCTATACGAGCAGTACTTC
CDR3aa: CASSDFLYEQYF

abundance: -
d_gene: -
v_gene: TRBV28
len: 15
j_gene: TRBJ2-7
CDR3nt: TGTGCCAGCAATTTATCGGGGGGCCTGTCCTACGAGCGATACTTC
CDR3aa: CASNLSGGLSYERYF

abundance: -
d_gene: TRBD1
v_gene: TRBV5-6
len: 15
j_gene: TRBJ2-7
CDR3nt: TGTACCAGCAGCTTGGTGGACAGGGATACTTACGAGCAGTACTTC
CDR3aa: CTSSLVDRDTYEQYF

abundance: -
d_gene: TRBD2
v_gene: TRBV6-2/TRBV6-3
len: 14
j_gene: TRBJ2-3
CDR3nt: TGCGCCAGCACAACTCTAGCGGGCGCAGATACGCAGTATTTT
CDR3aa: CASTTLAGADTQYF

abundance: -
d_gene: TRBD1
v_gene: TRBV11-2
len: 15
j_gene: TRBJ1-6
CDR3nt: TGTGCCAGCCATACTGAGGGGGCGAATAATTCACCCCTCCACTTT
CDR3aa: CASHTEGANNSPLHF

abundance: -
d_gene: -
v_gene: TRBV4-3
len: 14
j_gene: TRBJ1-2
CDR3nt: TGCGCCAGCAGCGCTGAGTTGGAGATCTATGGCTACACCTTC
CDR3aa: CASSAELEIYGYTF

abundance: -
d_gene: -
v_gene: TRBV11-2
len: 17
j_gene: TRBJ2-3
CDR3nt: TGTGCCAACAGCTTGACGGGGCCGATCAGTATAGGGGATACGCAGTATTTT
CDR3aa: CANSLTGPISIGDTQYF

abundance: once
d_gene: -
v_gene: TRBV11-2
len: 17
j_gene: TRBJ2-3
CDR3nt: TGTCCCAGCAGCTTAGGGGGACTAACAAACACGTCAGATACGCAGTATTTT
CDR3aa: CPSSLGGLTNTSDTQYF

abundance: medium-sized
d_gene: TRBD2
v_gene: TRBV6-5
len: 14
j_gene: TRBJ2-3
CDR3nt: TGTGCCACTGGAGCTAGCGGGGCCACAGATACGCAGTATTTT
CDR3aa: CATGASGATDTQYF

abundance: many
d_gene: -
v_gene: TRBV29-1
len: 13
j_gene: TRBJ2-6
CDR3nt: TGCAGCGTTGGGGAGGCTGGGGCCAACGTCCTGACTTTC
CDR3aa: CSVGEAGANVLTF